The 6 T cell receptor beta chains below come from one sample, sequenced in a study of T-cell reconstitution after alpha-beta-depleted transplantation in children. Construction of the TCRbeta library involved unique molecular identifiers. TCRdb reanalysed the PCR reads using MiXCR and keeps one entry per CDR3 protein. The sample has about 980,000 distinct CDR3 sequences, roughly 29% seen once. The specimen comprised PBMCs, mostly from graft donor cells, sampled 360 days after TCRalphabeta/CD19-depleted stem cell transplant. The receptors shown here come from a boy in the first two years of life who had a stem cell transplant for SCID, so the T cells may come from the graft donor.

The chain employs TRBV6-5 and TRBJ2-1, with TRBD1 matching 7 bases. The junction had 5 bases not matched to a gene; V was cut back by 0 bases and J by 3 bases. Germline assignment: CDR1 MNHEY and CDR2 SVGAGI. The CDR3 spans 16 residues. For the CDR3, the DNA is TGTGCCAGCAGTTACTCGGGAACAGGGGTCTACAATGAGCAGTTCTTC. Its translation is CASSYSGTGVYNEQFF.

The chain has TRBV28 and TRBJ1-5; D gene unclear. Between the trimmed V and J ends, which lost 8 bases and 3 bases, there was a span of 14 bases. This CDR3 has 14 amino acids. Per germline, CDR1 MDHEN and CDR2 SYDVKM. The CDR3 loop is CASRSDTTNQPQHF. In nucleotides, the CDR3 is TGTGCCAGCCGCTCGGATACTACCAATCAGCCCCAGCATTTT. Full variable domain (rest looked up from reference TRBV28 and TRBJ1-5): DVKVTQSSRYLVKRTGEKVFLECVQDMDHENMFWYRQDPGLGLRLIYFSYDVKMKEKGDIPEGYSVSREKKERFSLILESASTNQTSMYLCASRSDTTNQPQHFGDGTRLSIL.

The chain carries TRBV29-1 and TRBJ1-1, with D maybe TRBD1 (6 bases). V was pared by 6 bases and J by 0 bases, with 14 bases between. Germline V gene sequence: CDR1 SQVTM, CDR2 ANQGSEA. This CDR3 has 14 amino acids. The CDR3 nucleotides read TGCAGCGTCCCCCACAGGGCGATGAACACTGAAGCTTTCTTT. Encoded protein: CSVPHRAMNTEAFF.

The rearrangement uses TRBV5-1 and TRBJ1-1, with no clear D. This CDR3 comprises 15 residues. The ends were cut back, 4 bases at V and 4 bases at J, with 17 bases in the middle. In germline, CDR1 is SGHRS, CDR2 YFSETQ. CDR3 sequence reads: CASSPRSGGATEAFF. In nucleotides, the CDR3 is TGCGCCAGCAGCCCGAGGTCGGGTGGCGCCACTGAAGCTTTCTTT.

V is TRBV3-1 and J is TRBJ2-2; D gene uncertain. Germline values: CDR1 LGHDT, CDR2 YNNKEL (reference sequence). The length of the CDR3 is 17 residues. V gave up 0 bases and J gave up 0 bases, with 11 bases separating them. The CDR3 reads CASSQEQRVSNTGELFF. CDR3 coding DNA: TGTGCCAGCAGCCAAGAACAAAGGGTCTCGAACACCGGGGAGCTGTTTTTT.

V usage is TRBV12-3 or TRBV12-4 and J usage is TRBJ2-7, with D unclear. V lost 6 bases and J lost 1, with 19 bases in between. The CDR3 loop spans 16 amino acids. CDR3 sequence: CASSLLILGSSYEQYF. Written as DNA, the CDR3 is TGTGCCAGCAGCCTCCTCATCCTGGGGTCATCCTACGAGCAGTACTTC.